This TCR beta chain was obtained from a study of blood T cell repertoires in COVID-19. Study details: The origin of the acute and convalescent COVID-19 samples was the United States, Italy and Spain. T cells, B-cell-depleted T cells, or PBMCs provided the cDNA or gDNA that served as material.

How the authors handled the data: For nucleated cells, counts were estimated from reference gene primer amplification. The data were produced by immunoSEQ multiplex PCR, yet TCRdb's version contains in-frame clones alone and is incomplete. V, J and clone size derive from that table, while D and trimming were established from the DNA sequence. The sample shows 70,000 or so clones, 90% of them seen only once. Germline V CDR1 and CDR2: SGHAT, FQDESV (reference sequence). V gave up 5 bases and J gave up 11 bases; unmatched junction bases: 9. The CDR3 consists of 13 residues. Source material: peripheral blood. The J gene is TRBJ2-4, the V gene TRBV11-1; 7 nucleotides line up with TRBD1. This clonotype was sampled from a man between 50 and 59 years old with acute or convalescent COVID-19. CDR3 protein: CASSPGTDRFQYF. Here the CDR3 DNA reads TGTGCCAGCAGCCCAGGGACAGATCGATTTCAGTACTTC.